These 17 T cell receptor beta chains originate from one sample sequenced in a study of T cells after yellow fever vaccination. TCRdb redid the calling of the 5' RACE reads with MiXCR, one entry per CDR3 protein. The sample carries 600,000 to 750,000 distinct CDR3 sequences, approximately 13% recorded once. The material sequenced was PBMCs, taken on the day of the yellow fever booster vaccination. These receptors were collected from a man aged 30 to 45 who received the YFV17D yellow fever vaccine.

Worth noting for this clonotype: An end of the junction differs from the germline gene, which may be a read error. J is TRBJ2-1 and V is TRBV7-9; D may match TRBD1 or TRBD2 (5 bases each). This CDR3 comprises 11 residues. Germline V gene sequence: CDR1 SEHNR, CDR2 FQNEAQ (reference sequence). This chain's CDR3 is CASSFGGPNLF. The CDR3 DNA is TGTGCCAGCAGCTTTGGGGGACCCAACTTGTTC.

This clonotype was recorded at least ten times. The chain couples TRBV5-1 to TRBJ1-2, with D maybe TRBD1 (6 bases). In germline, CDR1 is SGHRS, CDR2 YFSETQ. This CDR3 region has 13 residues. V gave up 4 bases and J gave up 2 bases, with 9 bases separating them. Here the CDR3 DNA reads TGCGCCAGCAGCCTGGACAGAAACTATGGCTACACCTTC. Its translation: CASSLDRNYGYTF. Combining the CDR3 with reference TRBV5-1 and TRBJ1-2 gives the whole variable domain KAGVTQTPRYLIKTRGQQVTLSCSPISGHRSVSWYQQTPGQGLQFLFEYFSETQRNKGNFPGRFSGRQFSNSRSEMNVSTLELGDSALYLCASSLDRNYGYTFGSGTRLTVV.

The chain recombines TRBV5-1 with TRBJ2-5, with 10 bases lining up with TRBD2. This CDR3 region has 15 residues. Germline values: CDR1 SGHRS, CDR2 YFSETQ. J was trimmed by 2 bases and V by 5 bases; bases with no gene match: 6. The CDR3 region is CASRELAGRQETQYF. The CDR3 DNA is TGCGCCAGCAGAGAACTAGCGGGACGTCAAGAGACCCAGTACTTC.

The V and J genes are TRBV7-2 and TRBJ2-3; D is perhaps TRBD2 (5 bases). Per the germline V gene, CDR1 is SGHTA and CDR2 is FQGNSA. This CDR3 comprises 14 residues. Trimming pared 1 base from V and 4 bases from J, leaving 9 bases between. As DNA, the CDR3 is TGTGCCAGCAGCTTAGTAGTGGGAGCAGATACGCAGTATTTT. The encoded protein is CASSLVVGADTQYF.

This clonotype has ten or more counts. The chain employs TRBV5-5 and TRBJ1-2; possibly TRBD1 for D (5 bases). The CDR3 is 14 amino acids. Germline V CDR1 and CDR2: SGHKS, YYEKEE (reference sequence). Trimming shortened V by 1 base and J by 2 bases, and 9 bases separated the two germline ends. This chain's CDR3 is CASSLRGENYGYTF. The CDR3 DNA is TGTGCCAGCAGCTTGAGGGGCGAGAACTATGGCTACACCTTC.

Ten or more counts support this clonotype. The chain combines TRBV6-6 with TRBJ2-5; possibly TRBD1 for D (6 bases). V shed 5 bases and J shed 7 bases, with 14 bases lying between them. From germline, CDR1 is MNHNY and CDR2 SVGAGI (reference sequence). The CDR3 is 13 amino acids. The CDR3: CASSTDSTVTQYF. The CDR3 nucleotides read TGTGCCAGCAGTACGGACAGTACAGTGACCCAGTACTTC.

This clonotype was observed a few times. The chain links TRBV7-2 to TRBJ2-3, with D possibly being TRBD2 (5 bases). The germline CDR1 and CDR2 sequences are SGHTA and FQGNSA. The ends were cut back, 2 bases at V and 5 bases at J, with 17 bases in the middle. There are 16 residues in the CDR3. CDR3 nucleotide sequence: TGTGCCAGCAGCTTAAGGAGGACCCCAGGCGGAGATACGCAGTATTTT. Its protein product is CASSLRRTPGGDTQYF.

The rearrangement links TRBV27 to TRBJ2-1, with D uncertain. The ends were cut back, 0 bases at V and 10 bases at J, with 10 bases in the middle. Germline assignment: CDR1 MNHEY and CDR2 SMNVEV (reference sequence). The CDR3 is 13 amino acids. As DNA, the CDR3 is TGTGCCAGCAGTTTATCGCTGCCAGTCGAGCAGTTCTTC. It encodes CASSLSLPVEQFF.

This sequence joins TRBV30 and TRBJ1-4, with D possibly matching TRBD1 (6 bases). The V end lost 7 bases, the J end lost 1 base, and 22 bases lay between the germline ends. Germline V gives CDR1 GTSNPN, CDR2 SVGIG (reference sequence). This CDR3 is built from 17 residues. The CDR3 coding sequence is TGTGCCTCGAACCTACAGGGAGTGTATGGAACTAATGAAAAACTGTTTTTT. It specifies CASNLQGVYGTNEKLFF.

This clonotype appeared a few times. The V gene is TRBV6-2 or TRBV6-3, the J gene TRBJ2-1; weak D call: TRBD2 (6 bases). The CDR3 runs 15 residues. Trimming removed 5 bases at V and 4 bases at J, with 15 bases between. Germline values: CDR1 MNHEY, CDR2 SVGEGT. This chain's CDR3 is CASSLLARTYNEQFF. The DNA of the CDR3 is TGTGCCAGCAGTCTACTAGCTAGAACTTACAATGAGCAGTTCTTC.

The V gene is TRBV10-3, the J gene TRBJ2-1; possible D gene TRBD2, 5 bases. CDR3 length equals 18 residues. With 4 bases removed from V and 1 base from J, the gap between germline ends came to 20 bases. Germline-derived CDR1 and CDR2 are ENHRY and SYGVKD. CDR3 protein: CAISGPHEYERSYNEQFF. CDR3 bases: TGTGCCATCAGTGGCCCTCATGAGTATGAGCGGTCCTACAATGAGCAGTTCTTC.

The table lists this clonotype with a few counts. The chain's CDR3 is CASSPDRLPGNTIYF. Here the CDR3 DNA reads TGTGCCAGCAGCCCGGACAGGCTCCCTGGAAACACCATATATTTT. The chain is built from TRBV6-1 and TRBJ1-3; 7 nucleotides align to TRBD1. This CDR3 region has 15 residues. V shed 6 bases, J shed 2 bases, and the junction held 7 bases outside the gene matches. Germline CDR1 MNHNS, CDR2 SASEGT.

This clonotype came up once. The junction and the germline gene differ at one end; a read error may be behind it. The chain combines TRBV3-1 with TRBJ2-5, with 8 bases matching TRBD1. The germline V gene encodes CDR1 LGHDT and CDR2 YNNKEL (reference sequence). The CDR3 is 15 residues long. In nucleotides, the CDR3 is TGTGCCAGCAACCAATGGACAGGGATGGTGGAGACCCAGTACTTC. This encodes CASNQWTGMVETQYF.

In its sample, this clonotype was seen a few times. The chain is built from TRBV5-1 and TRBJ1-1; tentative D call: TRBD1 (5 bases). The CDR3 extends over 15 amino acids. CDR1 and CDR2 (germline): SGHRS, YFSETQ. V was shortened by 0 bases and J by 4 bases, with 13 bases between the two germline ends. The CDR3 DNA follows: TGCGCCAGCAGCTTGGTAGTGGGCCAGGGCACTGAAGCTTTCTTT. Residues: CASSLVVGQGTEAFF.

This clonotype has ten or more counts. The CDR3 coding sequence is TGTGCCAGCAGTTTATCGATCGGGGGGACAAACATTCAGTACTTC. Amino acid sequence: CASSLSIGGTNIQYF. The chain is built from TRBV28 and TRBJ2-4; 7 nucleotides line up with TRBD2. The germline V gene encodes CDR1 MDHEN and CDR2 SYDVKM. With V trimmed by 1 base and J by 6 bases, 6 bases remained unmatched. The CDR3 has 15 amino acids.

This clonotype was observed a handful of times. This chain's CDR3 is CASSLSDAEKLFF. DNA for the CDR3: TGTGCCAGCAGTTTATCGGATGCGGAAAAACTGTTTTTT. The V call is TRBV27, the J call TRBJ1-4; no clear D. Trimming took 0 bases from V and 8 from J, leaving 7 bases between them. The CDR3 runs 13 residues. Looked up from germline, CDR1 is MNHEY and CDR2 is SMNVEV (reference sequence).

The V and J genes are TRBV24-1 and TRBJ2-1, with TRBD1 matching over 9 bases. Per the germline V gene, CDR1 is KGHDR and CDR2 is SFDVKD. CDR3 length: 16 amino acids. With V trimmed by 4 bases and J by 4 bases, 7 bases remained unmatched. This CDR3 is CATSEQPGQGYNEQFF. DNA for the CDR3: TGTGCCACCAGTGAGCAACCGGGACAGGGATACAATGAGCAGTTCTTC.